Described below is a single TCR beta chain sequence and its context. Data came from immunoSEQ multiplex PCR; TCRdb stores just in-frame clones and leaves some out. The data contain about 38,000 clones, over 80% of them singletons. This sample is drawn from a study of graft-versus-host responses after intestinal transplantation. This CDR3 contains 14 residues. V shed 3 bases and J shed 6 bases, with 11 bases lying between them. CDR1 is SGHNT, CDR2 YENEEA, per germline. Sequencing was performed on PBMCs, taken more than 950 days after transplant. The V and J genes are TRBV11-3 and TRBJ2-2, with a tentative D call TRBD2 (6 bases). This TCR derives from a human patient who received an intestinal transplant, so some T cells may come from the graft donor. Here the CDR3 reads CASSFGGESGELFF. CDR3 in DNA: TGTGCCAGCAGCTTTGGAGGGGAATCCGGGGAGCTGTTTTTT.